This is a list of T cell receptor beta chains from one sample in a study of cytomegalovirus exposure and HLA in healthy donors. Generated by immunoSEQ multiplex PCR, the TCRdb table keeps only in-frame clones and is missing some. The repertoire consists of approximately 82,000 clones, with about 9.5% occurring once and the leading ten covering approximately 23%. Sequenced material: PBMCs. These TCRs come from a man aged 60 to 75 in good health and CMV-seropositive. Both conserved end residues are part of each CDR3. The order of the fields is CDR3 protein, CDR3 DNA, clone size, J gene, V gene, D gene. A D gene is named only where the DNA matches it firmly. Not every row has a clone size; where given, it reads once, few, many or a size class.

CDR3: CASSPADENTGELFF; DNA: TGTGCCAGCTCTCCGGCGGATGAAAACACCGGGGAGCTGTTTTTT; size: few; J: TRBJ2-2; V: TRBV28; D: NA
CDR3: CASSQDLSRGYTF; DNA: TGTGCCAGCAGCCAAGATCTTAGCCGAGGCTACACCTTC; size: few; J: TRBJ1-2; V: TRBV14; D: NA
CDR3: CASSQERDRARAFF; DNA: TGCGCCAGCAGCCAGGAAAGGGACAGGGCACGGGCTTTCTTT; size: few; J: TRBJ1-1; V: TRBV4-1; D: TRBD1
CDR3: CTSSQDRRGRQETQYF; DNA: TGCACCAGCAGCCAAGACCGGCGGGGGCGCCAAGAGACCCAGTACTTC; size: NA; J: TRBJ2-5; V: TRBV1; D: NA
CDR3: CASRRQGESSYNEQFF; DNA: TGTGCCAGCAGAAGACAGGGAGAGAGCTCCTACAATGAGCAGTTCTTC; size: few; J: TRBJ2-1; V: TRBV27; D: TRBD1
CDR3: CASSSLGGEFF; DNA: TGTGCCAGCTCATCGTTGGGGGGTGAGTTCTTC; size: NA; J: TRBJ2-1; V: TRBV18; D: NA
CDR3: CSARDRNEQFF; DNA: TGCAGTGCTAGAGATCGCAATGAGCAGTTCTTC; size: NA; J: TRBJ2-1; V: TRBV20-1; D: NA
CDR3: CASSEEGRGRGTQYF; DNA: TGTGCCAGCAGTGAAGAGGGGCGGGGCCGTGGGACCCAGTACTTC; size: NA; J: TRBJ2-5; V: TRBV6-1; D: NA
CDR3: CSVGGLDLGTQYF; DNA: TGCAGCGTTGGGGGACTAGATTTGGGGACCCAGTACTTC; size: NA; J: TRBJ2-5; V: TRBV29-1; D: TRBD2
CDR3: CASSIADTQYF; DNA: TGTGCCAGTAGTATAGCTGATACGCAGTATTTT; size: NA; J: TRBJ2-3; V: TRBV19; D: NA
CDR3: CASSEWGAASGYNEQFF; DNA: TGTGCCAGCAGTGAATGGGGGGCGGCTAGCGGGTACAATGAGCAGTTCTTC; size: NA; J: TRBJ2-1; V: TRBV2; D: TRBD2
CDR3: CASSLRLAGGQETQYF; DNA: TGTGCCAGTAGTCTCCGACTAGCGGGGGGGCAAGAGACCCAGTACTTC; size: NA; J: TRBJ2-5; V: TRBV19; D: TRBD2
CDR3: CASSQAIREQFF; DNA: TGTGCCAGCAGCCAAGCGATCCGGGAGCAGTTCTTC; size: few; J: TRBJ2-1; V: TRBV14; D: NA
CDR3: CASSPVRQGNTEAFF; DNA: TGTGCCAGCTCACCCGTCAGGCAGGGCAACACTGAAGCTTTCTTT; size: NA; J: TRBJ1-1; V: TRBV18; D: NA
CDR3: CASSFDRVTYEQYF; DNA: TGTGCCAGCAGCTTCGACAGGGTTACCTACGAGCAGTACTTC; size: NA; J: TRBJ2-7; V: TRBV7-8; D: TRBD1
CDR3: CASSAGTGAGGANVLTF; DNA: TGTGCCAGTAGCGCCGGGACAGGGGCTGGAGGGGCCAACGTCCTGACTTTC; size: NA; J: TRBJ2-6; V: TRBV19; D: TRBD1
CDR3: CASSLGEATEAFF; DNA: TGTGCCAGCAGCTTAGGAGAAGCCACTGAAGCTTTCTTT; size: few; J: TRBJ1-1; V: TRBV11-2; D: NA
CDR3: CASSESIGDNLRRGYTF; DNA: TGCGCCAGCAGTGAGTCGATCGGGGACAACCTCCGTAGGGGCTACACCTTC; size: NA; J: TRBJ1-2; V: TRBV10-2; D: NA
CDR3: CASSESVPEGNTEAFF; DNA: TGCGCCAGCAGTGAGTCAGTGCCGGAGGGGAACACTGAAGCTTTCTTT; size: NA; J: TRBJ1-1; V: TRBV10-2; D: NA
CDR3: CASSYSNPPTAGELFF; DNA: TGTGCCAGCAGTTACTCCAACCCCCCGACTGCCGGGGAGCTGTTTTTT; size: NA; J: TRBJ2-2; V: TRBV6-5; D: NA
CDR3: CSVERWTSGVYNEQFF; DNA: TGCAGCGTTGAACGCTGGACTAGCGGGGTATACAATGAGCAGTTCTTC; size: few; J: TRBJ2-1; V: TRBV29-1; D: TRBD2
CDR3: CASSSGQGTHYEQYF; DNA: TGTGCCAGCAGCTCGGGACAGGGAACTCACTACGAGCAGTACTTC; size: few; J: TRBJ2-7; V: TRBV7-9; D: TRBD1
CDR3: CATSRETGMNSPLHF; DNA: TGTGCCACCAGCAGGGAGACAGGGATGAATTCACCCCTCCACTTT; size: NA; J: TRBJ1-6; V: TRBV15; D: TRBD1
CDR3: CASSAAGLSGNTIYF; DNA: TGTGCCAGCAGTGCTGCGGGACTCTCAGGAAACACCATATATTTT; size: few; J: TRBJ1-3; V: TRBV25-1; D: NA
CDR3: CASSPGGTGGWSGELFF; DNA: TGTGCCAGCAGCCCCGGTGGGACAGGGGGTTGGTCCGGGGAGCTGTTTTTT; size: few; J: TRBJ2-2; V: TRBV9; D: TRBD1
CDR3: CASGPTSGGAGGADTQYF; DNA: TGTGCCAGCGGTCCGACTAGCGGGGGGGCTGGGGGTGCAGATACGCAGTATTTT; size: NA; J: TRBJ2-3; V: TRBV2; D: TRBD2
CDR3: CASRNPGQGQETQYF; DNA: TGTGCCAGCAGAAACCCGGGACAGGGTCAAGAGACCCAGTACTTC; size: few; J: TRBJ2-5; V: TRBV27; D: TRBD1
CDR3: CASGVPGGETQYF; DNA: TGTGCCAGCGGAGTACCGGGGGGAGAGACCCAGTACTTC; size: many; J: TRBJ2-5; V: TRBV6-5; D: TRBD2
CDR3: CASSLQASTDTQYF; DNA: TGTGCCAGTAGTCTCCAGGCGAGCACAGATACGCAGTATTTT; size: few; J: TRBJ2-3; V: TRBV19; D: NA
CDR3: CASREGLSYNEQFF; DNA: TGTGCCAGCAGAGAGGGACTCTCCTACAATGAGCAGTTCTTC; size: few; J: TRBJ2-1; V: TRBV2; D: NA
CDR3: CASSLEGGAAKNIQYF; DNA: TGCGCCAGCAGCTTGGAGGGAGGCGCCGCCAAAAACATTCAGTACTTC; size: few; J: TRBJ2-4; V: TRBV5-1; D: NA
CDR3: CASSVGTGETGELFF; DNA: TGTGCCAGCAGCGTGGGGACAGGCGAAACCGGGGAGCTGTTTTTT; size: NA; J: TRBJ2-2; V: TRBV9; D: TRBD1
CDR3: CASSPGTNYGYTF; DNA: TGCGCCAGCAGCCCAGGGACAAACTATGGCTACACCTTC; size: few; J: TRBJ1-2; V: TRBV5-1; D: NA
CDR3: CASSLGQGGNTEAFF; DNA: TGCGCCAGCAGCTTGGGACAGGGAGGTAACACTGAAGCTTTCTTT; size: NA; J: TRBJ1-1; V: TRBV5-1; D: TRBD1
CDR3: CSAPGTGNYGYTF; DNA: TGCAGCGCACCGGGGACAGGGAACTATGGCTACACCTTC; size: few; J: TRBJ1-2; V: TRBV29-1; D: TRBD1
CDR3: CASSLVTGAGETQYF; DNA: TGTGCCAGCAGCTTGGTAACAGGGGCCGGGGAGACCCAGTACTTC; size: NA; J: TRBJ2-5; V: TRBV5-8; D: TRBD1
CDR3: CASSFSGGEETQYF; DNA: TGCGCCAGCAGCTTTAGCGGGGGGGAAGAGACCCAGTACTTC; size: NA; J: TRBJ2-5; V: TRBV5-1; D: TRBD2